This is a list of T cell receptor beta chains from one sample in a study of blood T cell repertoires in COVID-19. The protocol was immunoSEQ multiplex PCR, while the TCRdb copy is restricted to in-frame clones and leaves out a portion. The repertoire consists of 310,000 or so clones, with roughly 86% occurring once and the leading ten covering around 1.4%. Source material: peripheral blood. These receptors were taken from a man in his 70s with acute or convalescent COVID-19. Each CDR3 is given with its conserved first and last residue. D genes are given only for firm matches. Clone size is given for some rows only: seen once, a few or many times, or a class if the clone is expanded.

V gene: TRBV5-5
clone size: NA
J gene: TRBJ2-3
D gene: TRBD2
CDR3 protein: CASSSSGGPRTDTQYF
CDR3 DNA: TGTGCCAGCAGCTCTAGCGGGGGCCCTCGCACAGATACGCAGTATTTT

V gene: TRBV6-6
clone size: NA
J gene: TRBJ1-6
D gene: TRBD1
CDR3 protein: CASSYSAGQYNSPLHF
CDR3 DNA: TGTGCCAGCAGTTACTCGGCGGGACAGTATAATTCACCCCTCCACTTT

V gene: TRBV7-2
clone size: NA
J gene: TRBJ1-6
D gene: NA
CDR3 protein: CASSLLSDRNSPLHF
CDR3 DNA: TGTGCCAGCAGCTTACTCTCGGACAGAAATTCACCCCTCCACTTT

V gene: TRBV30
clone size: NA
J gene: TRBJ2-1
D gene: TRBD1
CDR3 protein: CAWTPGQGMGEQFF
CDR3 DNA: TGTGCCTGGACCCCGGGACAGGGGATGGGGGAGCAGTTCTTC

V gene: TRBV9
clone size: few
J gene: TRBJ2-1
D gene: TRBD2
CDR3 protein: CASSVATGSRTSSRGGEQFF
CDR3 DNA: TGTGCCAGCAGCGTAGCTACGGGCAGCAGGACTAGTTCACGGGGGGGTGAGCAGTTCTTC

V gene: TRBV6-5
clone size: NA
J gene: TRBJ2-1
D gene: TRBD2
CDR3 protein: CASSPTSGGANEQFF
CDR3 DNA: TGTGCCAGCAGCCCCACTAGCGGGGGGGCCAATGAGCAGTTCTTC

V gene: TRBV19
clone size: NA
J gene: TRBJ2-1
D gene: NA
CDR3 protein: CASSQDKNNEQFF
CDR3 DNA: TGTGCCAGTAGTCAAGACAAGAACAATGAGCAGTTCTTC

V gene: TRBV24-1
clone size: NA
J gene: TRBJ1-2
D gene: NA
CDR3 protein: CATSDRQGTNYGYTF
CDR3 DNA: TGTGCCACCAGTGATCGGCAGGGGACTAACTATGGCTACACCTTC

V gene: TRBV23-1
clone size: NA
J gene: TRBJ1-1
D gene: TRBD1
CDR3 protein: CASSHPRAGGNTEAFF
CDR3 DNA: TGCGCCAGCAGTCATCCCCGAGCAGGGGGGAACACTGAAGCTTTCTTT

V gene: TRBV21-1
clone size: NA
J gene: TRBJ1-5
D gene: NA
CDR3 protein: CASSKEPTDWSNQPQHF
CDR3 DNA: TGTGCCAGCAGCAAAGAGCCGACAGACTGGAGCAATCAGCCCCAGCATTTT

V gene: TRBV28
clone size: NA
J gene: TRBJ1-6
D gene: NA
CDR3 protein: CAIQGGTSSPLHF
CDR3 DNA: TGTGCCATCCAGGGTGGTACCAGTTCACCCCTCCACTTT

V gene: TRBV5-1
clone size: NA
J gene: TRBJ1-1
D gene: NA
CDR3 protein: CASSFSVENTEAFF
CDR3 DNA: TGCGCCAGCAGCTTTTCTGTAGAGAACACTGAAGCTTTCTTT

V gene: TRBV30
clone size: NA
J gene: TRBJ2-7
D gene: TRBD2
CDR3 protein: CAWSNGGAHEQYF
CDR3 DNA: TGTGCCTGGAGTAACGGGGGGGCCCACGAGCAGTACTTC

V gene: TRBV11-2
clone size: NA
J gene: TRBJ2-2
D gene: NA
CDR3 protein: CASSFRGAGFTGELFF
CDR3 DNA: TGTGCCAGCAGCTTCAGGGGAGCGGGATTCACCGGGGAGCTGTTTTTT

V gene: TRBV12-3/TRBV12-4
clone size: NA
J gene: TRBJ1-6
D gene: NA
CDR3 protein: CASSLYEGPILHF
CDR3 DNA: TGTGCCAGCAGTTTATACGAGGGTCCAATTCTCCACTTT

V gene: TRBV4-2
clone size: NA
J gene: TRBJ2-5
D gene: TRBD1
CDR3 protein: CASSRSRGLETQYF
CDR3 DNA: TGTGCCAGCAGCCGATCCAGGGGGCTGGAGACCCAGTACTTC

V gene: TRBV4-1
clone size: NA
J gene: TRBJ2-1
D gene: TRBD2
CDR3 protein: CASSREGLAGVNEQFF
CDR3 DNA: TGCGCCAGCAGCCGGGAGGGGCTAGCGGGGGTCAATGAGCAGTTCTTC

V gene: TRBV28
clone size: NA
J gene: TRBJ1-5
D gene: NA
CDR3 protein: CASRPVLNSNQPQHF
CDR3 DNA: TGTGCCAGCAGGCCGGTCCTTAACTCCAATCAGCCCCAGCATTTT

V gene: TRBV30
clone size: NA
J gene: TRBJ1-3
D gene: NA
CDR3 protein: CAWSILNSGNTIYF
CDR3 DNA: TGTGCCTGGAGTATCCTTAACTCTGGAAACACCATATATTTT

V gene: TRBV25-1
clone size: NA
J gene: TRBJ1-2
D gene: NA
CDR3 protein: CASSIGGSRGYTF
CDR3 DNA: TGTGCCAGCAGCATAGGGGGTAGCCGTGGCTACACCTTC

V gene: TRBV3-1/TRBV3-2
clone size: NA
J gene: TRBJ2-7
D gene: NA
CDR3 protein: CASSEVRPDLYEQYF
CDR3 DNA: TGTGCCAGCAGCGAAGTGAGGCCGGACTTGTACGAGCAGTACTTC

V gene: TRBV19
clone size: NA
J gene: TRBJ1-2
D gene: NA
CDR3 protein: CASSPYSGGYTF
CDR3 DNA: TGTGCCAGTAGTCCATATAGCGGCGGCTACACCTTC

V gene: TRBV24-1
clone size: NA
J gene: TRBJ2-7
D gene: TRBD1
CDR3 protein: CATSDSTGVGGEQYF
CDR3 DNA: TGTGCCACCAGTGATTCGACAGGGGTTGGGGGCGAGCAGTACTTC

V gene: TRBV18
clone size: NA
J gene: TRBJ1-1
D gene: TRBD1
CDR3 protein: CASSPNQGTGNTEAFF
CDR3 DNA: TGTGCCAGCTCACCAAACCAAGGGACAGGGAACACTGAAGCTTTCTTT

V gene: TRBV6-4
clone size: NA
J gene: TRBJ1-4
D gene: NA
CDR3 protein: CASSDSRGPGGFEKLFF
CDR3 DNA: TGTGCCAGCAGTGACTCGAGAGGCCCGGGGGGATTTGAAAAACTGTTTTTT

V gene: TRBV5-1
clone size: once
J gene: TRBJ1-1
D gene: NA
CDR3 protein: CASSLAPGNTEAFF
CDR3 DNA: TGCGCCAGCAGCTTGGCCCCGGGGAACACTGAAGCTTTCTTT

V gene: TRBV10-2
clone size: few
J gene: TRBJ2-3
D gene: TRBD2
CDR3 protein: CASSSTSRTSGATDTQYF
CDR3 DNA: TGCGCCAGCAGTTCAACCTCGAGGACTAGCGGGGCCACAGATACGCAGTATTTT

V gene: TRBV27
clone size: NA
J gene: TRBJ1-6
D gene: NA
CDR3 protein: CASSSLSSPLHF
CDR3 DNA: TGTGCCAGCAGTTCCCTTAGTTCACCCCTCCACTTT

V gene: TRBV6-6
clone size: NA
J gene: TRBJ2-2
D gene: NA
CDR3 protein: CASRGGPGELFF
CDR3 DNA: TGTGCCAGCAGGGGGGGACCCGGGGAGCTGTTTTTT

V gene: TRBV28
clone size: NA
J gene: TRBJ2-4
D gene: TRBD1
CDR3 protein: CASSPSDRVGGIQYF
CDR3 DNA: TGTGCCAGCAGTCCTTCGGACAGGGTTGGCGGCATTCAGTACTTC

V gene: TRBV5-8
clone size: NA
J gene: TRBJ1-6
D gene: NA
CDR3 protein: CASSLFIWGGYNSPLHF
CDR3 DNA: TGTGCCAGCAGCTTGTTCATCTGGGGAGGGTACAATTCACCCCTCCACTTT

V gene: TRBV19
clone size: NA
J gene: TRBJ2-7
D gene: TRBD1
CDR3 protein: CASSPGTGFYEQYF
CDR3 DNA: TGTGCCAGTAGTCCCGGGACAGGGTTCTACGAGCAGTACTTC

V gene: TRBV3-1/TRBV3-2
clone size: NA
J gene: TRBJ1-5
D gene: NA
CDR3 protein: CASSQDRDQPQHF
CDR3 DNA: TGTGCCAGCAGCCAAGATCGCGATCAGCCCCAGCATTTT

V gene: TRBV24-1
clone size: NA
J gene: TRBJ2-1
D gene: NA
CDR3 protein: CATSDSTPTGTPNNEQFF
CDR3 DNA: TGTGCCACCAGTGATTCGACCCCAACCGGGACTCCCAACAATGAGCAGTTCTTC

V gene: TRBV28
clone size: NA
J gene: TRBJ1-5
D gene: TRBD1
CDR3 protein: CASSSGTGNQPQHF
CDR3 DNA: TGTGCCAGCAGCTCCGGGACAGGGAATCAGCCCCAGCATTTT

V gene: TRBV27
clone size: NA
J gene: TRBJ1-2
D gene: TRBD1
CDR3 protein: CASMRQGDFGYTF
CDR3 DNA: TGTGCCAGCATGAGACAGGGGGATTTTGGCTACACCTTC

V gene: TRBV7-8
clone size: NA
J gene: TRBJ2-5
D gene: NA
CDR3 protein: CASSSYTIQETQYF
CDR3 DNA: TGTGCCAGCAGCTCTTACACCATACAAGAGACCCAGTACTTC

V gene: TRBV6-1
clone size: NA
J gene: TRBJ1-6
D gene: TRBD1
CDR3 protein: CASSPGTASSPLHF
CDR3 DNA: TGTGCCAGCAGCCCCGGGACAGCGTCTTCACCCCTCCACTTT

V gene: TRBV28
clone size: NA
J gene: TRBJ1-1
D gene: TRBD1
CDR3 protein: CASIGQGGGTEAFF
CDR3 DNA: TGTGCCAGCATCGGACAGGGTGGGGGGACTGAAGCTTTCTTT

V gene: TRBV11-2
clone size: once
J gene: TRBJ1-1
D gene: TRBD1
CDR3 protein: CASSLEGGQGARTEAFF
CDR3 DNA: TGTGCCAGCAGCTTAGAGGGGGGACAGGGCGCGAGAACTGAAGCTTTCTTT

V gene: TRBV20-1
clone size: NA
J gene: TRBJ2-5
D gene: NA
CDR3 protein: CSARRETQYF
CDR3 DNA: TGCAGTGCTAGGAGAGAGACCCAGTACTTC

V gene: TRBV6-6
clone size: NA
J gene: TRBJ1-2
D gene: NA
CDR3 protein: CASTLGGSGYTF
CDR3 DNA: TGTGCCAGCACCTTGGGAGGGTCGGGCTACACCTTC

V gene: TRBV28
clone size: NA
J gene: TRBJ2-7
D gene: NA
CDR3 protein: CASSVISYEQYF
CDR3 DNA: TGTGCCAGCAGTGTCATCTCCTACGAGCAGTACTTC

V gene: TRBV6-6
clone size: once
J gene: TRBJ2-4
D gene: TRBD1
CDR3 protein: CASSHRLRQGEGVAKNIQYF
CDR3 DNA: TGTGCCAGCAGCCACCGCCTGAGACAGGGGGAGGGAGTAGCCAAAAACATTCAGTACTTC

V gene: TRBV6-6
clone size: NA
J gene: TRBJ1-2
D gene: TRBD1
CDR3 protein: CASSQQGALAGYTF
CDR3 DNA: TGTGCCAGCAGCCAACAGGGGGCTCTTGCTGGCTACACCTTC

V gene: TRBV24-1
clone size: NA
J gene: TRBJ1-3
D gene: NA
CDR3 protein: CATSDSGLGNTIYF
CDR3 DNA: TGTGCCACCAGTGATTCAGGCCTTGGAAACACCATATATTTT

V gene: TRBV28
clone size: once
J gene: TRBJ1-1
D gene: NA
CDR3 protein: CASSFSAGATFF
CDR3 DNA: TGTGCCAGCAGTTTTTCTGCAGGGGCGACTTTCTTT

V gene: TRBV7-9
clone size: NA
J gene: TRBJ2-1
D gene: NA
CDR3 protein: CASSLARETRSYNEQFF
CDR3 DNA: TGTGCCAGCAGCTTAGCCCGGGAAACGAGGTCCTACAATGAGCAGTTCTTC